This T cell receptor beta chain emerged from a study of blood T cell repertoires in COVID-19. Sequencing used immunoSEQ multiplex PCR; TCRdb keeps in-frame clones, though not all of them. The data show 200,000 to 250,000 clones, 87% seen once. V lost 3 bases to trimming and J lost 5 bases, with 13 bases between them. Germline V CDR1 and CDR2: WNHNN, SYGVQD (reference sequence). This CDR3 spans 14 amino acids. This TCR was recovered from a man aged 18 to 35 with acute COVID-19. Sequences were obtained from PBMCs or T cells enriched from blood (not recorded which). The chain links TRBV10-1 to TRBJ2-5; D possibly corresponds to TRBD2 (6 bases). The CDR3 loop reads CASSEVAVGETQYF. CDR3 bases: TGCGCCAGCAGTGAAGTAGCGGTTGGGGAGACCCAGTACTTC.